This T cell receptor beta chain was captured by sequencing in a study of chemoradiotherapy in HPV16-positive cancers. Measured with immunoSEQ multiplex PCR; TCRdb has only the in-frame clones, and not every one. The repertoire holds about 6,900 clones, roughly nine tenths seen once, with 7% to 9% in the top ten. Repertoires were sampled repeatedly during chemoradiotherapy. The junction had 10 bases not matched to a gene; V was cut back by 8 bases and J by 5 bases. CDR1 and CDR2 from the germline V gene are MNHNS and SASEGT. The length of the CDR3 is 14 residues. The chain has TRBV6-1 and TRBJ2-3; TRBD2 matches at 7 bases. The receptor was isolated from a human donor with HPV-associated anogenital cancer. This sample comprised tumor tissue, obtained from a patient who underwent chemoradiotherapy. CDR3 nucleotide sequence: TGTGCCAGCTCGGGACTACCCGAGGGAGATACGCAGTATTTT. Its translation: CASSGLPEGDTQYF.